These 13 T cell receptor beta chains came from one sample sequenced in a study of shared clonotypes between healthy human individuals. Method: immunoSEQ multiplex PCR; TCRdb's copy keeps in-frame clones and lacks some. The repertoire holds approximately 1.9 million clones, with over 85% as singletons. Positive CCR7 selection of CD45RO-negative cells yielded the naive CD8 cells, and terminally differentiated effector memory CD45RA+ cells were excluded. Sequenced material: naive CD8+ T cells from PBMCs. The receptors were gathered from a man between 18 and 35 years old in good health. Some clones in this sample may be carry-over from other donors' samples.

This clone appeared once. The same CDR3 can be traced to other DNA sequences in this sample. The J gene is TRBJ2-5, the V gene TRBV5-1; 10 bases map to TRBD1. Trimming cost V 0 bases and J 5 bases; bases outside gene matches: 4. The CDR3 is 15 amino acids. Per the germline V gene, CDR1 is SGHRS and CDR2 is YFSETQ. The CDR3 DNA follows: TGCGCCAGCAGCTTGGGGACAGGGGGAAGGGAGACCCAGTACTTC. Translation gives CASSLGTGGRETQYF.

The chain combines TRBV27 with TRBJ2-5; D is unresolved. The CDR3 spans 14 residues. Germline-derived CDR1 and CDR2 are MNHEY and SMNVEV (reference sequence). The V end lost 2 bases, the J end lost 5 bases, and 12 bases lay between the germline ends. CDR3: CASSLTAVGETQYF. The CDR3 DNA reads as TGTGCCAGCAGTTTAACGGCGGTCGGGGAGACCCAGTACTTC.

The V and J genes are TRBV27 and TRBJ1-1, with D possibly being TRBD1 (6 bases). V was clipped by 3 bases and J by 1 base, with 12 bases between them. Germline V CDR1 and CDR2: MNHEY, SMNVEV (reference sequence). There are 15 residues in the CDR3. This CDR3 reads CASSFVGTSNTEAFF. The CDR3 nucleotides read TGTGCCAGCAGTTTTGTGGGGACATCGAACACTGAAGCTTTCTTT.

As to this clone: The sample carries other DNA sequences with the same CDR3. The V gene is TRBV15, the J gene TRBJ2-1, with D perhaps given as TRBD1 or TRBD2 (5 bases each). Germline CDR1 is LNHNV and CDR2 is YYDKDF (reference sequence). The CDR3 extends over 15 amino acids. Trimming left V 2 bases short and J 3 bases short, with 11 bases between. CDR3 nucleotide sequence: TGTGCCACCAGCAGAACCTCGGGGCTCTACAATGAGCAGTTCTTC. Protein: CATSRTSGLYNEQFF. Full variable domain (remainder filled in from reference TRBV15 and TRBJ2-1): DAMVIQNPRYQVTQFGKPVTLSCSQTLNHNVMYWYQQKSSQAPKLLFHYYDKDFNNEADTPDNFQSRRPNTSFCFLDIRSPGLGDTAMYLCATSRTSGLYNEQFFGPGTRLTVL.

This chain connects TRBV2 to TRBJ2-1; weak D call: TRBD2 (6 bases). Deletions cut 2 bases from V and 9 bases from J, with 20 bases between. The CDR3 has 16 amino acids. The germline V gene encodes CDR1 SNHLY and CDR2 FYNNEI. The CDR3 sequence: CASSETSRGARGEQFF. CDR3 nucleotide sequence: TGTGCCAGCAGTGAAACGTCGCGGGGTGCCCGGGGTGAGCAGTTCTTC.

The genes are TRBV7-9 and TRBJ2-1, with D perhaps TRBD1 (5 bases). The CDR3 loop spans 13 amino acids. Per the germline V gene, CDR1 is SEHNR and CDR2 is FQNEAQ (reference sequence). V dropped 6 bases and J dropped 6 bases, with 12 bases sitting between them. The CDR3: CASRWTTPNEQFF. CDR3 coding DNA: TGTGCCAGCAGATGGACAACCCCCAATGAGCAGTTCTTC.

The genes are TRBV9 and TRBJ2-5, with 15 bases matching TRBD2. Trimming cost V 0 bases and J 4 bases; bases outside gene matches: 4. Germline V gene lookup returns CDR1 SGDLS and CDR2 YYNGEE. The CDR3 has 17 residues. The CDR3 bases are TGTGCCAGCAGCGTAGGGTGGACTAGCGGGAGGGGAGAGACCCAGTACTTC. This gives the protein CASSVGWTSGRGETQYF.

The CDR3 region has the DNA TGTGCCAGCAGCTTGGTATTAAGCAATCAGCCCCAGCATTTT. As protein: CASSLVLSNQPQHF. V usage is TRBV5-5 and J usage is TRBJ1-5; D gene unclear. From germline, CDR1 is SGHKS and CDR2 YYEKEE (reference sequence). This CDR3 region has 14 residues. The ends were cut back, 0 bases at V and 1 base at J, with 5 bases in the middle.

This clone was counted once. Other DNA sequences in this sample translate to the same CDR3. The rearrangement links TRBV19 to TRBJ2-5, with D perhaps matching TRBD2 (6 bases). V was trimmed by 2 bases and J by 4 bases, leaving 11 bases between them. This CDR3 has 14 amino acids. Germline V gene data show CDR1 as LNHDA and CDR2 as SQIVND (reference sequence). Written as DNA, the CDR3 is TGTGCCAGTAGTATAACCGGGGGACGAGAGACCCAGTACTTC. The encoded protein is CASSITGGRETQYF.

The chain carries TRBV13 and TRBJ2-5, with 11 positions matching TRBD1. The CDR3 is 15 residues long. CDR1 PRHDT and CDR2 FYEKMQ come from the germline V gene (reference sequence). V shed 5 bases and J 5 bases; nucleotides not matched to a gene: 7. CDR3 DNA sequence: TGTGCCAGCAGCCCCCGGGACAGGGGGTTTGAGACCCAGTACTTC. Translated, it gives CASSPRDRGFETQYF.

The V call is TRBV14, the J call TRBJ1-4, with D perhaps TRBD1 (6 bases). Germline assignment: CDR1 SGHDN and CDR2 FVKESK. V was cut by 0 bases and J by 8 bases, with 16 bases left in between. The CDR3 loop spans 16 amino acids. The CDR3 reads CASSQDRGQHEEKLFF. In DNA, the CDR3 is TGTGCCAGCAGCCAAGATCGGGGACAACATGAGGAAAAACTGTTTTTT.

As to this clone: The same CDR3 is also encoded by other DNA sequences in this sample. The rearrangement joins TRBV7-3 to TRBJ2-7; the match to TRBD1 covers 7 bases. Losses at the gene ends were 3 bases for V and 3 bases for J; bases not matched to a gene: 2. The CDR3 is 13 amino acids. Germline loops: CDR1 SGHTA, CDR2 FQGTGA. DNA for the CDR3: TGTGCCAGCAGCTTGAACAGGGGCTACGAGCAGTACTTC. Its protein product is CASSLNRGYEQYF.

In its sample, this clone was seen once. CDR3 protein: CASSVSGENIANEKLFF. As DNA, the CDR3 is TGTGCCAGCAGCGTGAGCGGGGAAAACATAGCTAATGAAAAACTGTTTTTT. This sequence joins TRBV9 and TRBJ1-4, with D hard to call. The CDR3 totals 17 residues. The germline CDR1 and CDR2 sequences are SGDLS and YYNGEE. V gave up 2 bases and J gave up 3 bases, with 17 bases separating them.